These 16 T cell receptor beta chains came from one sample sequenced in a study of T cell repertoires in cytomegalovirus infection. TCRdb re-derived calls from the reads in MiXCR, one entry per CDR3 protein. Of about 530,000 distinct CDR3 sequences in the sample, about a quarter were seen once. Sequences were obtained from PBMCs. The receptors originated from a human donor in good health (CMV status not recorded). Some clones in this sample may be carry-over from other donors' samples.

The V gene is TRBV20-1, the J gene TRBJ1-4; 9 nucleotides line up with TRBD1. Trimming cost V 0 bases and J 7 bases; bases outside gene matches: 6. CDR3 size: 15 residues. CDR1 DFQATT and CDR2 SNEGSKA come from the germline V gene (reference sequence). CDR3 DNA: TGCAGTGCTAGAGATAAGGGGACAGGGACTGAAAAACTGTTTTTT. It encodes CSARDKGTGTEKLFF.

The sample holds a few counts of this clonotype. V gene TRBV7-3 combines with J gene TRBJ2-1; 10 bases map to TRBD2. Germline values: CDR1 SGHTA, CDR2 FQGTGA. CDR3 length: 14 residues. V trimming: 8 bases; J trimming: 9 bases; junction bases outside the gene matches: 10. The CDR3 loop reads CASAPRSGRVEQFF. The CDR3 nucleotides are TGTGCCAGCGCCCCCCGAAGCGGGAGGGTTGAGCAGTTCTTC. Complete variable domain (other parts from reference TRBV7-3 and TRBJ2-1): GAGVSQTPSNKVTEKGKYVELRCDPISGHTALYWYRQSLGQGPEFLIYFQGTGAADDSGLPNDRFFAVRPEGSVSTLKIQRTERGDSAVYLCASAPRSGRVEQFFGPGTRLTVL.

The sample holds a few counts of this clonotype. The chain is built from TRBV6-1 and TRBJ2-3; D call uncertain. Trimming stripped 1 base from V and 3 bases from J, with 11 bases between. The germline V gene has CDR1 MNHNS and CDR2 SASEGT. This CDR3 spans 15 amino acids. CDR3 loop: CASSEVSRRTDTQYF. The CDR3 nucleotides read TGTGCCAGCAGTGAAGTATCAAGGCGGACAGATACGCAGTATTTT.

This chain joins TRBV7-3 and TRBJ2-1; 12 nucleotides align to TRBD2. Germline V gives CDR1 SGHTA, CDR2 FQGTGA. With 1 base clipped from V and 9 bases from J, the junction kept 7 bases outside the gene matches. This CDR3 contains 16 residues. CDR3 bases: TGTGCCAGCAGCTTAAGTCTAGCGGGGGGGGCGGGTGAGCAGTTCTTC. It specifies CASSLSLAGGAGEQFF.

A remark on this clonotype: The junction does not match germline at one end; this may be a read error. The genes are TRBV12-3 or TRBV12-4 and TRBJ1-5, with unresolved D. This CDR3 is 13 amino acids long. In nucleotides, the CDR3 is TGTGCCAGCAGCCCCAACTCCGATCAGGCCCAGCATTTT. It is translated as CASSPNSDQAQHF.

This clonotype was detected many times. The rearrangement joins TRBV7-2 to TRBJ2-3; D may be TRBD1 (5 bases). Germline CDR1 reads SGHTA; CDR2 reads FQGNSA. With 4 bases removed from V and 4 bases from J, the gap between germline ends came to 9 bases. CDR3 length equals 13 residues. CDR3 in DNA: TGTGCCAGCAGCTACCAGGGCGCAGATACGCAGTATTTT. This encodes CASSYQGADTQYF.

This clonotype was detected a few times. This chain's CDR3 is CASSEAGVRSYEQYF. DNA of the CDR3: TGTGCCAGCAGTGAAGCAGGGGTGCGCTCCTACGAGCAGTACTTC. The rearrangement joins TRBV6-1 to TRBJ2-7, with a tentative D call TRBD1 (5 bases). This CDR3 comprises 15 residues. Trimming removed 0 bases from V and 0 bases from J, with 9 bases in between. CDR1 is MNHNS, CDR2 SASEGT, per germline.

This clonotype has ten or more counts. The chain links TRBV7-2 to TRBJ1-2, with no clear D. CDR1 is SGHTA and CDR2 is FQGNSA in the germline V gene. Trimming removed 1 base from V and 5 bases from J, with 5 bases in between. The CDR3 is made up of 12 amino acids. CDR3: CASSLGPYGYTF. Here the CDR3 DNA reads TGTGCCAGCAGCTTAGGTCCTTATGGCTACACCTTC.

This clonotype appeared once. The chain joins TRBV6-6 to TRBJ2-1, with a tentative D call TRBD2 (6 bases). Germline V gene data show CDR1 as MNHNY and CDR2 as SVGAGI (reference sequence). The CDR3 is 14 residues long. V lost 5 bases to trimming and J lost 9 bases, with 17 bases between them. The CDR3 spells CASSATQGGREQFF. As DNA, the CDR3 is TGTGCCAGCAGTGCCACGCAGGGAGGTCGTGAGCAGTTCTTC.

The sample holds many counts of this clonotype. V is TRBV6-1 and J is TRBJ2-3; 11 nucleotides agree with TRBD2. The CDR3 length is 17 residues. After removal of 3 bases from V and 3 bases from J, the junction contained 8 bases not matched to a gene. Germline V gene sequence: CDR1 MNHNS, CDR2 SASEGT. The CDR3 DNA follows: TGTGCCAGCAGTGAGGGTGTTACTAGCGGGAGTACAGATACGCAGTATTTT. Translation gives CASSEGVTSGSTDTQYF.

This chain joins TRBV6-1 and TRBJ2-7; weak D call: TRBD2 (6 bases). With 4 bases removed from V and 6 bases from J, the gap between germline ends came to 13 bases. This CDR3 comprises 13 residues. In germline, CDR1 is MNHNS, CDR2 SASEGT. The CDR3 loop is CASSVTGTPEQYF. DNA for the CDR3: TGTGCCAGCAGTGTCACCGGGACTCCCGAGCAGTACTTC.

This clonotype has a count of ten or more. V is TRBV7-2 and J is TRBJ2-7; no reliable D call. V was shortened by 1 base and J by 10 bases, with 8 bases between the two germline ends. CDR3 length: 11 residues. Per germline, CDR1 SGHTA and CDR2 FQGNSA. CDR3 sequence (DNA): TGTGCCAGCAGCTTAGATGGGTACCAGTACGTC. This encodes CASSLDGYQYV.

The V gene is TRBV28, the J gene TRBJ2-1; 14 bases align to TRBD2. After removal of 4 bases from V and 7 bases from J, the junction contained 21 bases not matched to a gene. The CDR3 runs to 21 residues. The germline CDR1 and CDR2 sequences are MDHEN and SYDVKM. The CDR3 bases are TGTGCCAGCAGTTGGGGTAGGCCCAGTCCCGGGACTAGCGGGAGTTCTAATGAGCAGTTCTTC. Translation: CASSWGRPSPGTSGSSNEQFF.

For the CDR3, the DNA is TGTGCCAGCAGCTTGGAAGCGGGAGGACTTACCTACGAGCAGTACGTC. It specifies CASSLEAGGLTYEQYV. The chain is built from TRBV5-4 and TRBJ2-7; 9 bases line up with TRBD2. The CDR3 spans 16 residues. Germline V lookup: CDR1 SGHNT, CDR2 YYREEE (reference sequence). V was pared by 0 bases and J by 2 bases, with 6 bases of the junction left unmatched.

This clonotype was detected ten times or more. This chain uses TRBV7-6 with TRBJ1-3, with TRBD1 as a possible D gene (5 bases). CDR1 and CDR2 from the germline V gene are SGHVS and FNYEAQ. This CDR3 has 19 residues. V dropped 4 bases and J dropped 0 bases, with 22 bases sitting between them. Written as DNA, the CDR3 is TGTGCCAGCAGCTCAGATTATTATGGTTCGGGGGGCTCTGGAAACACCATATATTTT. Residues: CASSSDYYGSGGSGNTIYF.

This clonotype has a handful of counts. V gene TRBV28 combines with J gene TRBJ1-4, with 8 nucleotides matching TRBD1. Looked up from germline, CDR1 is MDHEN and CDR2 is SYDVKM. This CDR3 contains 17 residues. V was pared by 0 bases and J by 8 bases, with 11 bases of the junction left unmatched. This CDR3 reads CASSLWGTGLEAEKLFF. In nucleotides, the CDR3 is TGTGCCAGCAGTTTATGGGGGACAGGACTGGAGGCAGAAAAACTGTTTTTT. The entire variable domain, with the rest obtained from reference TRBV28 and TRBJ1-4, is as follows: DVKVTQSSRYLVKRTGEKVFLECVQDMDHENMFWYRQDPGLGLRLIYFSYDVKMKEKGDIPEGYSVSREKKERFSLILESASTNQTSMYLCASSLWGTGLEAEKLFFGSGTQLSVL.